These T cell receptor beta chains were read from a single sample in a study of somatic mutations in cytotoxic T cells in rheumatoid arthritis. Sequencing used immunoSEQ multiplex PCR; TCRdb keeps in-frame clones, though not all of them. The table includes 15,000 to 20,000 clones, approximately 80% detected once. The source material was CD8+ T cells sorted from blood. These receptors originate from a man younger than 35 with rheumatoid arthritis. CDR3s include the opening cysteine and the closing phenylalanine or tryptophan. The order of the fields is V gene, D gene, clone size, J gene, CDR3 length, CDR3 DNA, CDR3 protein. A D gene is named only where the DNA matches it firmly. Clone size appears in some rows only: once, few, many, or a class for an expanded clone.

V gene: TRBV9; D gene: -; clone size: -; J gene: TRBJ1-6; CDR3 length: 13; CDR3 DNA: TGTGCCAGCAGCGTAGTGGACAATTCACCCCTCCACTTT; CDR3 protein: CASSVVDNSPLHF
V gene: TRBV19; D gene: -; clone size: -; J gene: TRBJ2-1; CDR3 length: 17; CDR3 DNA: TGTGCCAGTAGTATAGAAGAAGCCCGATGGGGTTACAATGAGCAGTTCTTC; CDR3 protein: CASSIEEARWGYNEQFF
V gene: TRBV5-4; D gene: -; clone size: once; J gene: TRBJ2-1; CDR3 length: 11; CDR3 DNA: TGTGCCAGCAGCTTTGGCGATGAGCAGTTCTTC; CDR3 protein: CASSFGDEQFF
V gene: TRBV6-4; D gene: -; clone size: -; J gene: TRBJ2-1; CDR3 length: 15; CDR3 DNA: TGTGCCAGCAGTGAATCGGGGGGCCAGTACAATGAGCAGTTCTTC; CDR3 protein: CASSESGGQYNEQFF
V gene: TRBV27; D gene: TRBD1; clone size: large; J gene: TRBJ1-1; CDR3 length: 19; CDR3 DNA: TGTGCCAGCAGGCCACCCGCCGGGACAGGGGGCGGATTGAACACTGAAGCTTTCTTT; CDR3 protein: CASRPPAGTGGGLNTEAFF
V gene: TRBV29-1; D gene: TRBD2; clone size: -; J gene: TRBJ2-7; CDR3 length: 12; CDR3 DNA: TGCAGCGTTCTCGGGGGGGCCTACGAGCAGTACTTC; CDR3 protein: CSVLGGAYEQYF
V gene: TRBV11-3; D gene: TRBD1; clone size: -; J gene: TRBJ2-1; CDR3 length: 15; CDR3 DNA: TGTGCCAGCAGCTTCCGACAGGGGGCCTACAATGAGCAGTTCTTC; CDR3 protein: CASSFRQGAYNEQFF
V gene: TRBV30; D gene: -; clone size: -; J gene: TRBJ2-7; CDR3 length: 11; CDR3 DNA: TGTGCCTGGAGTGGGAACGATGAGCAGTACTTC; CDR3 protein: CAWSGNDEQYF
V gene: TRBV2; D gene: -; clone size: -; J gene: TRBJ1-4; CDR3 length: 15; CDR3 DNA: TGTGCCAGCAGTCTATCACAGGCAACTAATGAAAAACTGTTTTTT; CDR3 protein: CASSLSQATNEKLFF
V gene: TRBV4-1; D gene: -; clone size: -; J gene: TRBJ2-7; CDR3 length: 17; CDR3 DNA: TGCGCCAGCAGCCAAGTAAGGGTAGGTCAAATTACCTACGAGCAGTACTTC; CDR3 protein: CASSQVRVGQITYEQYF
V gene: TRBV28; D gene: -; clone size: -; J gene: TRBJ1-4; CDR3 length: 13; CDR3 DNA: TGTGCCAGTCGGACGTTCACGAATGAAAAACTGTTTTTT; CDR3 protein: CASRTFTNEKLFF
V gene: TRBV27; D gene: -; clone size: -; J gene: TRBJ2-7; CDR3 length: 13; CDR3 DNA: TGTGCCAGCAGTTTTGCAGGGAACTACGAGCAGTACTTC; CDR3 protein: CASSFAGNYEQYF
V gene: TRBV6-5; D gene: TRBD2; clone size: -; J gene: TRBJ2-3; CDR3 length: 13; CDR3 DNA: TGTGCCAGCAGTTATCGCGGGACTAGCGAGCAGTATTTT; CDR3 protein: CASSYRGTSEQYF
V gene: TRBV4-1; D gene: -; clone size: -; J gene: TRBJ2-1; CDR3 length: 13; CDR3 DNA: TGCGCCAGCAGCCGGGACATATACAATGAGCAGTTCTTC; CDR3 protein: CASSRDIYNEQFF
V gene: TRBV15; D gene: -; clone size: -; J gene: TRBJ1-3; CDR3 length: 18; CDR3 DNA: TGTGCCACCAGCAGAGAGATACCTAGAGTGGGGTCTGGAAACACCATATATTTT; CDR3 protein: CATSREIPRVGSGNTIYF
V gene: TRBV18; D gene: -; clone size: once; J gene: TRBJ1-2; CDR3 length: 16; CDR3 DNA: TGTGCCAGCTCAGGTAGTCTGGGACGGGTGCCCTATGGCTACACCTTC; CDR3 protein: CASSGSLGRVPYGYTF
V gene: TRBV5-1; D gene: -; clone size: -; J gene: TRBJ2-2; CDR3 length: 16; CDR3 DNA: TGCGCCAGCAGCGATACAGGGCCAATTAACACCGGGGAGCTGTTTTTT; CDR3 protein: CASSDTGPINTGELFF
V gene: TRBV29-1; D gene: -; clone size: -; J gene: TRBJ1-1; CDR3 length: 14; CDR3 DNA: TGCAGCGTTGTACCCGAAGGAGTTAACACTGAAGCTTTCTTT; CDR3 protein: CSVVPEGVNTEAFF
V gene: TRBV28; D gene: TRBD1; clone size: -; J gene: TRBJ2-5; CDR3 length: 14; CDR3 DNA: TGTGCCAGCAGTCGACAGGGGATCCGAGAGACCCAGTACTTC; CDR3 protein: CASSRQGIRETQYF
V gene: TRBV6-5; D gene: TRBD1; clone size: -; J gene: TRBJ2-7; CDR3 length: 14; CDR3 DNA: TGTGCCAGCGGGGAACAGGGGCGATTCTACGAGCAGTACTTC; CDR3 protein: CASGEQGRFYEQYF
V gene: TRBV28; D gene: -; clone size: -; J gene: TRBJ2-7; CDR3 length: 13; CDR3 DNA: TGTGCCAGCAGTCTCCTAGGGGGCTACGAGCAGTACTTC; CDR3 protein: CASSLLGGYEQYF
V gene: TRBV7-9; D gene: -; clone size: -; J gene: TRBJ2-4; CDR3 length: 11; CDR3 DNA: TGTGCCAGTGAAGACTCAAACATTCAGTACTTC; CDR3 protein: CASEDSNIQYF
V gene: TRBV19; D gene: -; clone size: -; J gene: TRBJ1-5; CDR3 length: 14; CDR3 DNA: TGTGCCAGTAGTATAGTACAGGTCGATCAGCCCCAGCATTTT; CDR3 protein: CASSIVQVDQPQHF
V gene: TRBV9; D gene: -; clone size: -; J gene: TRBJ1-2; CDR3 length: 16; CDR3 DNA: TGTGCCAGCAGCGCCTCATCGGAAGAGGGAAACTATGGCTACACCTTC; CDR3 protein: CASSASSEEGNYGYTF
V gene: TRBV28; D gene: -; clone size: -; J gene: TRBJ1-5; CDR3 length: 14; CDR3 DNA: TGTGCCAGCAGTTTGCAGGGGCGCTTCCAGCCCCAGCATTTT; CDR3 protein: CASSLQGRFQPQHF
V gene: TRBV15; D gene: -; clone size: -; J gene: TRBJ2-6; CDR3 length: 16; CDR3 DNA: TGTGCCACCAGCAGGGAAGGAAGCTCTGGGGCCAACGTCCTGACTTTC; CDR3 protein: CATSREGSSGANVLTF
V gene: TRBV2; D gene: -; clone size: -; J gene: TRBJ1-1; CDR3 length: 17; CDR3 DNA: TGTGCCAGCAGCGAAGGTTTACCTCGGGGCGCGGACACTGAAGCTTTCTTT; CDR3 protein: CASSEGLPRGADTEAFF
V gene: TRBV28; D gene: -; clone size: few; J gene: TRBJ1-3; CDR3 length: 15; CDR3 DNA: TGTGCCAGCAGTTTACCCCTGGGGGCTGGAAACACCATATATTTT; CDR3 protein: CASSLPLGAGNTIYF
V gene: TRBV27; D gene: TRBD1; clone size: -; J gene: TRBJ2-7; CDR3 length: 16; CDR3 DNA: TGTGCCAGCAGCTCGACAAGACCGGGACAGAGATACGAGCAGTACTTC; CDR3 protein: CASSSTRPGQRYEQYF
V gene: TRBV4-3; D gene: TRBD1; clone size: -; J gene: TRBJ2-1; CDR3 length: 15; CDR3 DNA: TGCGCCAGCAGCTCCGGGACAGGGGTTAACAATGAGCAGTTCTTC; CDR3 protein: CASSSGTGVNNEQFF
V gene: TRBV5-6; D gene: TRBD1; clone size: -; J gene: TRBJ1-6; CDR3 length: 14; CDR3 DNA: TGTGCCAGCAGCTTGTGGGACAGGGGGACACCCCTCCACTTT; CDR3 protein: CASSLWDRGTPLHF
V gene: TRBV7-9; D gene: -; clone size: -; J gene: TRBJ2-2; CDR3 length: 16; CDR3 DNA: TGTGCCAGCAGCCGGGTCGTCCGCCCCGATAGTGGGGAGCTGTTTTTT; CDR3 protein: CASSRVVRPDSGELFF
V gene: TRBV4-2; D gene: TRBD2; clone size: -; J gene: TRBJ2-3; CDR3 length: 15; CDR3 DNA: TGTGCCAGCAGCCAAGAACTAGCGGGGGTGGATACGCAGTATTTT; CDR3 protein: CASSQELAGVDTQYF
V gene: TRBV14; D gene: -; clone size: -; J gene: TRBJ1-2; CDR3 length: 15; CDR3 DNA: TGTGCCAGCAGCCAAGAACAGGGCTCTTGGGATAGCTACACCTTC; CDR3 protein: CASSQEQGSWDSYTF
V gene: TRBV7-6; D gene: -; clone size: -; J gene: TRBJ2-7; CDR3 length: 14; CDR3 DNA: TGTGCCAGCAGCTTAAGTGTCGGTTTCTACGAGCAGTACTTC; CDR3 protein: CASSLSVGFYEQYF
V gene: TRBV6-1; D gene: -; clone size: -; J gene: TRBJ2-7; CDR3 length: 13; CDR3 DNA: TGTGCCAGCAGTGTGCCCTTCTCCTACGAGCAGTACTTC; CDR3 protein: CASSVPFSYEQYF
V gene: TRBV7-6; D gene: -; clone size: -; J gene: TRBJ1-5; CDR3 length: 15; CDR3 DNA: TGTGCCAGCAGCTTAGCGGCGGGCGGCAATCAGCCCCAGCATTTT; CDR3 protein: CASSLAAGGNQPQHF
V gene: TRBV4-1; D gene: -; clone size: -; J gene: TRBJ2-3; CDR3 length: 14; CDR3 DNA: TGCGCCAGCAGCCAAGAGGGACAACCGAATACGCAGTATTTT; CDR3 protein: CASSQEGQPNTQYF
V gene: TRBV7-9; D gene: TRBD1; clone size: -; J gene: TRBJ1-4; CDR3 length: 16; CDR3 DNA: TGTGCCAGCAGACGACAGGGGGCCTCCCTTACTGAAAAACTGTTTTTT; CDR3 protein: CASRRQGASLTEKLFF
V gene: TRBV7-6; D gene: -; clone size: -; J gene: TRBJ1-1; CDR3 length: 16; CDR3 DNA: TGTGCCAGCAGCTTAGGGGCGGTGGCCCAGAACACTGAAGCTTTCTTT; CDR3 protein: CASSLGAVAQNTEAFF
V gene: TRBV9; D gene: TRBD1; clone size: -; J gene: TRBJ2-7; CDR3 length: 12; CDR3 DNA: TGTGCCAGCAGCGCTACAGGGGACGAGCAGTACTTC; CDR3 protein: CASSATGDEQYF
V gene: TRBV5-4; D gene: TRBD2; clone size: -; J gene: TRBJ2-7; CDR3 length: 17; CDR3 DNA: TGTGCCAGCAGCTTGGGTCTAGCGGGGGGATTATCGGACGAGCAGTACTTC; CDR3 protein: CASSLGLAGGLSDEQYF
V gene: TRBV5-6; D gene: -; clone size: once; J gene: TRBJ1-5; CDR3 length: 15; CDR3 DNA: TGTGCCAGCAGCCTCGGGGCTATGGGCAATCAGCCCCAGCATTTT; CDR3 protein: CASSLGAMGNQPQHF
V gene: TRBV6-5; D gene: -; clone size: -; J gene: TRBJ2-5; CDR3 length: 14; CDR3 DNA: TGTGCCAGCTGGGGGTCAGTTGGCGGCGAGACCCAGTACTTC; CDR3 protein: CASWGSVGGETQYF
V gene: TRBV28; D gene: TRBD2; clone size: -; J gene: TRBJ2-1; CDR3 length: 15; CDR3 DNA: TGTGCCAGCAGTTTTAATCGGGAGGGTAGTGCTGAGCAGTTCTTC; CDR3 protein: CASSFNREGSAEQFF
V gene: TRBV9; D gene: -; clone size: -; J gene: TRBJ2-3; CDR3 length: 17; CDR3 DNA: TGTGCCAGCAGCGTCCCGTTGACTGCGCCGGGCACAGATACGCAGTATTTT; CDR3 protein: CASSVPLTAPGTDTQYF
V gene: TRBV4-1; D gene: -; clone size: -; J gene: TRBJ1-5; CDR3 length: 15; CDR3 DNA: TGCGCCAGCAGCCAAGCCTTAGATAGCAATCAGCCCCAGCATTTT; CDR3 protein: CASSQALDSNQPQHF
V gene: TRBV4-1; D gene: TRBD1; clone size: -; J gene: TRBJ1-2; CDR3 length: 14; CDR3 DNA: TGCGCCAGCAGTCCGACAGGGGAGGGCTATGGCTACACCTTC; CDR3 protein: CASSPTGEGYGYTF
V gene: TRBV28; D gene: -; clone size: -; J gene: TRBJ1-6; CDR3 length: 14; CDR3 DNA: TGTGCCAGCAGTCCTGGCCGTAATAATTCACCCCTCCACTTT; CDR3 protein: CASSPGRNNSPLHF
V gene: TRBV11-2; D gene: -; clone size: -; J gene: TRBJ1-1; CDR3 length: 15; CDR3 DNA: TGTGCCAGCAGCTTAGACGGGGTATGGGGCACTGAAGCTTTCTTT; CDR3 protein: CASSLDGVWGTEAFF
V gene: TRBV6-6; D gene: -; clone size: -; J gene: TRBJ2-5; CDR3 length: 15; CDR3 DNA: TGTGCCAGCAGTTCTCTAGGGGTTTCCGGAGAGACCCAGTACTTC; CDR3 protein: CASSSLGVSGETQYF
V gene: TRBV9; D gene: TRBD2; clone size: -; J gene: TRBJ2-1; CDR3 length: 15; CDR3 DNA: TGTGCCAGCAGCATTACTAGCGGGGTATACAATGAGCAGTTCTTC; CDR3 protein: CASSITSGVYNEQFF
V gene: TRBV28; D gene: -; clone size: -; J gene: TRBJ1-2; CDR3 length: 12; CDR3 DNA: TGTGCCAGCACCGGGGGGCTCTATCGCTACACCTTC; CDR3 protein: CASTGGLYRYTF
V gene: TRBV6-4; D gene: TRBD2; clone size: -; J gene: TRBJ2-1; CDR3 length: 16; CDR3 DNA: TGTGCCAGCAGTGACTCCGCGGGGGGCGAAGGCAATGAGCAGTTCTTC; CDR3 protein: CASSDSAGGEGNEQFF
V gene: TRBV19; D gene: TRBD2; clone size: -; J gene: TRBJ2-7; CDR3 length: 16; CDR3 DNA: TGTGCCAGTAGTCCCCGAAGCGGGGGGATCCTAAACGAGCAGTACTTC; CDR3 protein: CASSPRSGGILNEQYF